Below, 7 T cell receptor beta chains from the same sample are listed, as sequenced in a study of Ad26.COV2.S vaccination and SARS-CoV-2 variants. Treatment meaning: 19 received Ad26.COV2.S at low or high dose, single or two shots; several received placebo; per-sample allocation not given. After the first vaccine or placebo injection, samples were drawn on day 63. Repertoires were generated with immunoSEQ multiplex PCR, while TCRdb's copy carries only in-frame clones and drops some. Here the sample spans more than 300,000 clones, around four fifths being singletons. Sequenced here: peripheral blood, sampled in a trial of Ad26.COV2.S vaccine versus placebo. These TCRs come from a person between 18 and 59 years old who received the Ad26.COV2.S COVID-19 vaccine or a placebo.

This chain links TRBV19 with TRBJ2-2, with D possibly being TRBD1 (6 bases). The CDR3 totals 15 residues. Deletions cut 3 bases from V and 3 bases from J, with 11 bases between. The germline V gene encodes CDR1 LNHDA and CDR2 SQIVND (reference sequence). CDR3 in amino acids: CASSIGGQYTGELFF. Written as DNA, the CDR3 is TGTGCCAGTAGTATCGGCGGACAGTACACCGGGGAGCTGTTTTTT.

The chain is built from TRBV11-3 and TRBJ2-1, with unresolved D. This CDR3 region has 14 residues. Trimming took 1 base from V and 10 from J, leaving 14 bases between them. Germline-derived CDR1 and CDR2 are SGHNT and YENEEA. The CDR3 is CASSLAQLAGEQFF. As DNA, the CDR3 is TGTGCCAGCAGCTTAGCGCAGTTGGCTGGGGAGCAGTTCTTC.

The genes are TRBV5-6 and TRBJ1-5, with D possibly being TRBD1 (5 bases). This CDR3 comprises 14 residues. Trimming removed 4 bases at V and 1 base at J, with 9 bases between. CDR1 and CDR2 (germline): SGHDT, YYEEEE. The CDR3 bases are TGTGCCAGCAGCCGGGGGAAGAGCAATCAGCCCCAGCATTTT. This translates into CASSRGKSNQPQHF.

V is TRBV28 and J is TRBJ1-5, with D maybe TRBD1 (6 bases). CDR1 and CDR2 from the germline V gene are MDHEN and SYDVKM. This CDR3 is 15 amino acids long. The V end lost 3 bases, the J end lost 6 bases, and 15 bases lay between the germline ends. The CDR3 reads CASSFSGLDSQPQHF. The CDR3 nucleotides are TGTGCCAGCAGTTTCTCCGGGTTGGACAGTCAGCCCCAGCATTTT.

The chain employs TRBV27 and TRBJ1-5; TRBD1 might be the D (6 bases). V was trimmed by 6 bases and J by 4 bases, leaving 16 bases between them. In germline, CDR1 is MNHEY, CDR2 SMNVEV (reference sequence). CDR3 length: 15 amino acids. CDR3 coding DNA: TGTGCCAGCAGCCGACAGACAGGCCCAAATCAGCCCCAGCATTTT. Translating gives CASSRQTGPNQPQHF.

V and J are TRBV7-3 and TRBJ1-1, with D uncertain. The CDR3 sequence is 13 residues long. Germline V gene lookup returns CDR1 SGHTA and CDR2 FQGTGA. V was pared by 5 bases and J by 4 bases, with 11 bases between. In nucleotides, the CDR3 is TGTGCCAGCAGCCCCTATTTATCCACTGAAGCTTTCTTT. Translating it yields CASSPYLSTEAFF.

This clone was recorded only once. V and J are TRBV15 and TRBJ2-7; no clear D gene. Germline loops: CDR1 LNHNV, CDR2 YYDKDF (reference sequence). The CDR3 extends over 14 amino acids. V gave up 0 bases and J gave up 3 bases, with 9 bases separating them. The CDR3 bases are TGTGCCACCAGCAGAGATAAGTCAGACTACGAGCAGTACTTC. This translates into CATSRDKSDYEQYF. Full variable domain (remainder filled in from reference TRBV15 and TRBJ2-7): DAMVIQNPRYQVTQFGKPVTLSCSQTLNHNVMYWYQQKSSQAPKLLFHYYDKDFNNEADTPDNFQSRRPNTSFCFLDIRSPGLGDTAMYLCATSRDKSDYEQYFGPGTRLTVT.